This entry describes one TCR beta chain. Its cognate antigen has yet to be identified. No qualities accompany the bases; no much larger clone lies one base away. These data are taken from a study of blood T cell repertoires in COVID-19 (dated by TCRdb to about 2020). The study in broad terms: The collaborator samples originated in the United States, Italy and Spain and spanned the acute and convalescent phases of COVID-19. The material from the prospective study consisted of cDNA or gDNA derived from T cells, B-cell-depleted T cells, or PBMCs. The dataset comprised deeply sampled blood TCRbeta repertoires from subjects exposed to, actively infected with, or recovered from COVID-19. A de-identified subject ID, COVID-19 status, age in years and sex were almost always included in the sample metadata. The repertoires were made available in a free public database intended to serve as a resource for research on the immune response to SARS-CoV-2. Samples came from the ongoing ImmuneRACE study (first 160 participants) plus 1,254 subjects from 6 global collaborators. Where HLA class I and class II types were available, the types were taken from metadata supplied by the sample provider, not from assay-based typing.

The collaborating institutions used their own protocols to collect whole blood in K2EDTA tubes. For TCRbeta analysis, collaborators shipped samples as frozen whole blood, isolated PBMCs, or DNA extracted from either of those sample types. TCRbeta CDR3 regions were amplified from genomic DNA using the immunoSEQ Assay, a bias-controlled multiplex PCR. Processing in the source paper ran as follows. The number of nucleated cells in each sample was estimated from the amplification of reference gene primers within the assay. To quantify the absolute abundance of each unique TCRbeta CDR3 rearrangement, sequence reads were collapsed and filtered. For each sample, productive Simpson clonality was calculated as the square root of Simpson's diversity index across productive rearrangements. The table comes from immuneACCESS by way of TCRdb, which keeps in-frame sequences with V and J called. Part of the clones is missing from these tables; in studies checked, under half for an unresolved V gene and the rest for unknown reasons. V, J and clone size are those of that table, while D and trimming were read from the DNA. Across this sample there are tens of thousands of clones, with 70% to 90% seen only once. The ten largest clones capture 8.1% of the sample.

Study-wide findings and limitations: The quantity of clinical and demographic metadata differed by source and by participant and was supplied without curation.

The sample consisted of peripheral blood. This clonotype was obtained from a woman in her seventies with acute or convalescent COVID-19.

The nucleotides are TGTGCCTGGTACCCCGGGACAGGCGTCCGGAACACCATATATTTT. Translated, this gives CAWYPGTGVRNTIYF. The chain uses TRBV30 and TRBJ1-3; 8 middle bases align to TRBD1. The CDR3 starts with the cysteine, ends with the phenylalanine, and has 15 residues. Only the CDR3 DNA stays, 45 bases, in frame from base 1. Taken from the germline V gene (reference sequence), the CDR1 and CDR2 loops are GTSNPN and SVGIG. V is pruned by 5 bases and J by 7 bases, leaving 13 bases of the junction without a gene match.